A selection of T cell receptor beta chains follows, all from one sample in a study of blood T cell repertoires in COVID-19. Profiling relied on immunoSEQ multiplex PCR, and the TCRdb table lists in-frame clones only, not all of them. Found here are over 45,000 clones, 90% to 95% of them singletons; the top ten hold roughly 3.9%. Sequenced: peripheral blood. All receptors come from a man between 50 and 59 years old with acute or convalescent COVID-19. Both conserved end residues are part of each CDR3. Each record gives: clone size, V gene, D gene, J gene, CDR3 DNA, CDR3 protein. The D gene is left open where the match is weak. Size values are once, few and many counts, or a class for expanded clones, and some rows have none.

size: -; V: TRBV6-5; D: TRBD2; J: TRBJ2-7; DNA: TGTGCCAGCAGCTTGACTAGCGGGACAACCTACGAGCAGTACTTC; CDR3: CASSLTSGTTYEQYF
size: -; V: TRBV4-1; D: -; J: TRBJ1-3; DNA: TGCGCCAGCAGCCAAGAAAGCCTGAACTCTGGAAACACCATATATTTT; CDR3: CASSQESLNSGNTIYF
size: -; V: TRBV5-6; D: -; J: TRBJ2-7; DNA: TGTGCCAGCAGCTTGGTAGGTCAGGGGATTCACTACGAGCAGTACTTC; CDR3: CASSLVGQGIHYEQYF
size: few; V: TRBV7-8; D: -; J: TRBJ1-1; DNA: TGTGCCAGCAGCTTAGAGGGGCAGGGACTTTCCCCAGCTTTCTTT; CDR3: CASSLEGQGLSPAFF
size: -; V: TRBV19; D: TRBD2; J: TRBJ2-3; DNA: TGTGCCAGTAGTACCCGGACTAGCGGGAGGACAGATACGCAGTATTTT; CDR3: CASSTRTSGRTDTQYF
size: -; V: TRBV15; D: -; J: TRBJ1-2; DNA: TGTGCCACCAGCCCGGAAGGGGAAACTAACTATGGCTACACCTTC; CDR3: CATSPEGETNYGYTF
size: -; V: TRBV27; D: TRBD1; J: TRBJ2-3; DNA: TGTGCCAGCAGTCCTGAGGGGGCCATTAGGGATACGCAGTATTTT; CDR3: CASSPEGAIRDTQYF
size: -; V: TRBV6-1; D: TRBD2; J: TRBJ2-5; DNA: TGTGCCAGCAGTGTGGATATAGCGGGGATACAAGAGACCCAGTACTTC; CDR3: CASSVDIAGIQETQYF
size: once; V: TRBV6-5; D: -; J: TRBJ1-6; DNA: TGTGCCAGCCGGCGGCAGAATAATTCACCCCTCCACTTT; CDR3: CASRRQNNSPLHF
size: -; V: TRBV7-2; D: TRBD1; J: TRBJ1-2; DNA: TGTGCCAGCAGCTTAGACAGGGGCTATGGCTACACCTTC; CDR3: CASSLDRGYGYTF
size: -; V: TRBV6-5; D: -; J: TRBJ2-3; DNA: TGTGCCAGCAGTTACCGGGTTAGGAAAGATACGCAGTATTTT; CDR3: CASSYRVRKDTQYF
size: -; V: TRBV10-3; D: TRBD2; J: TRBJ2-3; DNA: TGTGCCACCCGGGAGGGTTCAGATACGCAGTATTTT; CDR3: CATREGSDTQYF
size: once; V: TRBV19; D: -; J: TRBJ1-3; DNA: TGTGCCAGTATCCGGGACGGGAGCTCTGGAAACACCATATATTTT; CDR3: CASIRDGSSGNTIYF
size: -; V: TRBV23-1; D: -; J: TRBJ1-5; DNA: TGCGCCAGACAAACTCAGGCGATGCGACATAGCAATCAGCCCCAGCATTTT; CDR3: CARQTQAMRHSNQPQHF
size: -; V: TRBV27; D: -; J: TRBJ2-6; DNA: TGTGCCAGCAGTTTATTGGGCTCCCTCAGCTCTGGGGCCAACGTCCTGACTTTC; CDR3: CASSLLGSLSSGANVLTF
size: -; V: TRBV7-2; D: TRBD2; J: TRBJ2-7; DNA: TGTGCCAGCAGCTCTAGCGGGATTGCCCTCGAGCAGTACTTC; CDR3: CASSSSGIALEQYF
size: few; V: TRBV28; D: -; J: TRBJ1-1; DNA: TGTGCCAGCAGTCAAGGACAGATGAACACTGAAGCTTTCTTT; CDR3: CASSQGQMNTEAFF
size: few; V: TRBV5-1; D: -; J: TRBJ2-7; DNA: TGCGCCAGCAGGCGTCAAGCTAGCTCACACACCTACGAGCAGTACTTC; CDR3: CASRRQASSHTYEQYF
size: -; V: TRBV6-5; D: -; J: TRBJ1-3; DNA: TGTGCCAGCACCGGACCGGACAGCTCTGGAAACACCATATATTTT; CDR3: CASTGPDSSGNTIYF
size: -; V: TRBV5-1; D: TRBD1; J: TRBJ1-4; DNA: TGCGCCAGCAGCTCGGGACAGACCGCCACTAATGAAAAACTGTTTTTT; CDR3: CASSSGQTATNEKLFF
size: -; V: TRBV15; D: -; J: TRBJ2-7; DNA: TGTGCCACCAGCAGAGGGGGTACAGGGAGCTACGAGCAGTACTTC; CDR3: CATSRGGTGSYEQYF
size: -; V: TRBV12-2; D: -; J: TRBJ1-1; DNA: TGTGCAAGTCGCTTACAGGACAGGGGGCGGAGGACTGAAGCTTTCTTT; CDR3: CASRLQDRGRRTEAFF
size: -; V: TRBV30; D: TRBD2; J: TRBJ2-7; DNA: TGTGCCTGGAGAACCGGGACTAGCGGGAGGCCCTCCTACGAGCAGTACTTC; CDR3: CAWRTGTSGRPSYEQYF
size: once; V: TRBV9; D: -; J: TRBJ2-1; DNA: TGTGCCAGCAGCGTAGTCGCGGGGAGCAATGAGCAGTTCTTC; CDR3: CASSVVAGSNEQFF
size: -; V: TRBV18; D: -; J: TRBJ1-1; DNA: TGTGCCAGCTCTTCTGACAGGCACACTGAAGCTTTCTTT; CDR3: CASSSDRHTEAFF
size: -; V: TRBV27; D: -; J: TRBJ1-1; DNA: TGTGCCAGCAGTTTCCATAATACTTTTGAAGCTTTCTTT; CDR3: CASSFHNTFEAFF
size: once; V: TRBV18; D: TRBD2; J: TRBJ2-1; DNA: TGTGCCAGCTCACCACGACTAGCGGAATACAATGAGCAGTTCTTC; CDR3: CASSPRLAEYNEQFF
size: -; V: TRBV7-2; D: TRBD1; J: TRBJ2-5; DNA: TGTGCCAGCAGCTCCTCCAGGGGGCCAGAGACCCAGTACTTC; CDR3: CASSSSRGPETQYF
size: -; V: TRBV5-1; D: TRBD1; J: TRBJ2-7; DNA: TGCGCCAGCAGCTTGATCGGGACAGGTGTGTTCGGTCAGTACTTC; CDR3: CASSLIGTGVFGQYF
size: once; V: TRBV6-5; D: -; J: TRBJ2-1; DNA: TGTGCCAGCAGCCTCGATCGGACATTTGAGCAGTTCTTC; CDR3: CASSLDRTFEQFF
size: -; V: TRBV30; D: -; J: TRBJ1-4; DNA: TGTGCCTGGAAGGTCCCAGGGATTAATGAAAAACTGTTTTTT; CDR3: CAWKVPGINEKLFF
size: -; V: TRBV6-6; D: -; J: TRBJ2-7; DNA: TGTGCCAGCAACCTACGACAGGGACTCTACGAGCAGTACTTC; CDR3: CASNLRQGLYEQYF
size: -; V: TRBV7-6; D: -; J: TRBJ2-7; DNA: TGTGCCAGCAGCAACCGCGGTACAGGGCTAGGTTACGAGCAGTACTTC; CDR3: CASSNRGTGLGYEQYF
size: -; V: TRBV24-1; D: -; J: TRBJ1-2; DNA: TGTGCCACCAGTGATACAGGGATGGGTAACAATGGCTACACCTTC; CDR3: CATSDTGMGNNGYTF
size: -; V: TRBV4-1; D: TRBD1; J: TRBJ1-6; DNA: TGCGCCAGCAGCCAACTTCCGGGACAGGGAATACCCCTCCACTTT; CDR3: CASSQLPGQGIPLHF
size: -; V: TRBV5-1; D: TRBD1; J: TRBJ2-3; DNA: TGCGCCAGCAGCTTGACGCCGGACAGGGGGATGGGTACGCAGTATTTT; CDR3: CASSLTPDRGMGTQYF
size: once; V: TRBV18; D: -; J: TRBJ1-5; DNA: TGTGCCAGCTCAGCCTCGGCGGAAAGTGGGAGCAATCAGCCCCAGCATTTT; CDR3: CASSASAESGSNQPQHF
size: -; V: TRBV29-1; D: TRBD2; J: TRBJ2-7; DNA: TGCAGCGTTGAGCCGGGACTAGGGTACGAGCAGTACTTC; CDR3: CSVEPGLGYEQYF
size: -; V: TRBV7-2; D: -; J: TRBJ2-6; DNA: TGTGCCAGCGGGGGGTTCTCTGGGGCCAACGTCCTGACTTTC; CDR3: CASGGFSGANVLTF